The 28 T cell receptor beta chains presented below share a single source sample, sequenced in a study of T cells in Graves' hyperthyroidism and ophthalmopathy. TCR beta CDR3 sequences were amplified from RNA transcripts. With the HTBI primer set, the TCR CDR3 went through a first round of RT-PCR. TCRdb redid the calling of the multiplex PCR reads with MiXCR, one entry per CDR3 protein. This table holds around 760,000 distinct CDR3 sequences, 35% found once. The source material was blood. The receptors derive from a woman aged 40-49 years with Graves' hyperthyroidism.

This clonotype was seen many times. This chain uses TRBV6-5 with TRBJ1-2, with D hard to call. The V gene's germline CDR1 is MNHEY and CDR2 SVGAGI. V lost 5 bases and J lost 5, with 12 bases in between. The CDR3 covers 13 residues. The DNA of the CDR3 is TGTGCCAGCAGTACCCCGTTGAGTTATGGCTACACCTTC. It translates to CASSTPLSYGYTF.

Worth noting for this clonotype: Being one base from a much bigger clone, this may be a read error. The chain joins TRBV11-2 to TRBJ2-7; D unclear. Between the trimmed V and J ends, which lost 3 bases and 0 bases, there was a span of 12 bases. CDR3 size: 15 residues. Germline CDR1 and CDR2: SGHAT and FQNNGV. CDR3 sequence reads: CASSFGPAGSYEQYF. CDR3 bases: TGTGCCAGCAGCTTTGGGCCAGCCGGCTCCTACGAGCAGTACTTC.

This clonotype was observed a few times. The chain carries TRBV12-3 or TRBV12-4 and TRBJ1-1, with no clear D. The CDR3 totals 13 residues. The V end lost 6 bases, the J end lost 9 bases, and 17 bases lay between the germline ends. The CDR3 DNA sequence: TGTGCCAGCAGCCGAAATCCCTCCGGGCAAGCTTTCTTT. Translated: CASSRNPSGQAFF.

In this sample, this clonotype turned up many times. The rearrangement uses TRBV20-1 and TRBJ1-6; 8 bases agree with TRBD1. This CDR3 comprises 15 residues. The germline gives CDR1 DFQATT, CDR2 SNEGSKA (reference sequence). Trimming at V came to 8 bases and at J to 5 bases, leaving 11 bases not matched to a gene. Here the CDR3 reads CSSPIGQGHNSPLHF. CDR3 DNA sequence: TGCAGTTCTCCTATCGGACAGGGACATAATTCACCCCTCCACTTT.

DNA of the CDR3: TGTGCCAGCAACCAGCTGCCGGGGGAGCAGTACTTC. Its protein product is CASNQLPGEQYF. The gene calls are TRBV5-6 and TRBJ2-7; TRBD2 might be the D (5 bases). Trimming took off 6 bases at V and 7 bases at J, with 14 bases between the two ends. This CDR3 spans 12 amino acids. In germline, CDR1 is SGHDT, CDR2 YYEEEE.

In its sample, this clonotype was seen a few times. This chain links TRBV6-5 with TRBJ1-1; D gene uncertain. The CDR3 extends over 15 amino acids. The germline V gene encodes CDR1 MNHEY and CDR2 SVGAGI. Trimming removed 6 bases at V and 0 bases at J, with 14 bases between. The CDR3 DNA reads as TGTGCCAGCAGCACCCAGGCGGGAATGAACACTGAAGCTTTCTTT. Its translation is CASSTQAGMNTEAFF.

Comment on this clonotype: Given a much more abundant clone one base away, this may be a read error. Given the absence of the conserved phenylalanine or tryptophan at the CDR3 end, a read error is likely. Here the CDR3 reads CASSLRTYGYTS. Here the CDR3 DNA reads TGTGCCAGCAGCTTAAGGACCTATGGCTACACCTCC. The rearrangement links TRBV7-2 to TRBJ1-2, with D uncertain. In germline, CDR1 is SGHTA, CDR2 FQGNSA. V was trimmed by 2 bases and J by 4 bases, leaving 5 bases between them. This CDR3 contains 12 residues.

Notes on this clonotype: This may be a read error: a much more frequent sequence differs by one nucleotide. J is TRBJ1-5 and V is TRBV6-1; D might be TRBD1 (5 bases). The CDR3 is 13 residues long. V was trimmed by 6 bases and J by 3 bases, leaving 9 bases between them. Looked up from germline, CDR1 is MNHNS and CDR2 is SASEGT. CDR3 sequence (DNA): TGTGCCAGCAGGGGACGGGTCAATCAGCCCCAGCATTTT. It is translated as CASRGRVNQPQHF.

This clonotype was recorded many times. The rearrangement uses TRBV12-3 or TRBV12-4 and TRBJ2-5; TRBD2 matches at 8 bases. J was trimmed by 5 bases and V by 7 bases; bases with no gene match: 12. This CDR3 is 15 amino acids long. The CDR3: CASTLRGEWDETQYF. The DNA of the CDR3 is TGTGCCAGCACCCTGCGGGGGGAATGGGACGAGACCCAGTACTTC.

V is TRBV5-1 and J is TRBJ1-4, with unresolved D. The germline gives CDR1 SGHRS, CDR2 YFSETQ. The CDR3 loop spans 14 amino acids. The V end was cut by 0 bases, the J end by 5 bases, with 8 bases between. In DNA form, the CDR3 reads TGCGCCAGCAGCTTGGGCAGATCAAATGAAAAACTGTTTTTT. Its translation: CASSLGRSNEKLFF.

This clonotype was found many times. The CDR3 spells CASSFGRDGYTF. The CDR3 DNA reads TGTGCCAGCAGCTTCGGGCGAGATGGCTACACCTTC. This chain connects TRBV6-5 to TRBJ1-2; the D is unclear. CDR3 length: 12 residues. Per germline, CDR1 MNHEY and CDR2 SVGAGI. The V end was cut by 6 bases, the J end by 6 bases, with 11 bases between.

The chain has TRBV19 and TRBJ2-7; 7 bases line up with TRBD1. Germline V gene lookup returns CDR1 LNHDA and CDR2 SQIVND (reference sequence). This CDR3 region has 14 residues. V shed 4 bases, J shed 3 bases, and the junction held 6 bases outside the gene matches. CDR3 amino acids: CASSTPGTVYEQYF. CDR3 bases: TGTGCCAGTAGTACGCCCGGGACAGTCTACGAGCAGTACTTC.

This clonotype was recorded only once. The genes are TRBV2 and TRBJ2-5; tentatively, D is TRBD1 (5 bases). The germline CDR1 and CDR2 sequences are SNHLY and FYNNEI. The CDR3 contains 19 residues. The V end lost 6 bases, the J end lost 0 bases, and 26 bases lay between the germline ends. Written as DNA, the CDR3 is TGTGCCAGCAGCTTAGGCCCCTCGCAGGGCCTAACGTACCAAGAGACCCAGTACTTC. Residues: CASSLGPSQGLTYQETQYF.

This clonotype was picked up many times. The rearrangement links TRBV4-3 to TRBJ1-2; no clear D gene. CDR3 length: 14 amino acids. V lost 1 base and J lost 2, with 8 bases in between. The germline gives CDR1 LGHNA, CDR2 YSLEER. The CDR3 DNA reads TGCGCCAGCAGCCAAGTTAGGGAGAACTATGGCTACACCTTC. Encoded protein: CASSQVRENYGYTF.

This clonotype turned up a few times. A single base separates this from a much larger clone, so it may be a read error. The conserved phenylalanine or tryptophan normally closing the CDR3 is absent here, so this likely arose from a read error. The J gene is TRBJ1-2, the V gene TRBV2; no firm D call. Germline V gene lookup returns CDR1 SNHLY and CDR2 FYNNEI. Trimming pared 3 bases from V and 4 bases from J, leaving 6 bases between. This CDR3 contains 12 residues. CDR3 loop: CASSDDVYGYTL. The CDR3 DNA reads as TGTGCCAGCAGTGACGATGTCTATGGCTACACCCTC.

This clonotype came up many times. The V and J genes are TRBV5-8 and TRBJ1-2; no clear D gene. The CDR3 sequence is 14 residues long. Germline CDR1 and CDR2: SGHTS and YDEGEE. V dropped 6 bases and J dropped 4 bases, with 16 bases sitting between them. As DNA, the CDR3 is TGTGCCAGCATGCGAGACGGCCTCACCTATGGCTACACCTTC. This gives the protein CASMRDGLTYGYTF.

This clonotype was seen many times. The chain carries TRBV7-8 and TRBJ1-6; 9 nucleotides match TRBD1. CDR3 length: 14 amino acids. After removal of 3 bases from V and 9 bases from J, the junction contained 3 bases not matched to a gene. Per germline, CDR1 SGHVS and CDR2 FQNEAQ. CDR3 residues: CASSFGQGSSPLHF. The CDR3 DNA follows: TGTGCCAGCAGCTTCGGACAGGGGAGTTCACCCCTCCACTTT.

This chain uses TRBV11-2 with TRBJ1-1; D not resolved. The CDR3 extends over 16 amino acids. Germline-derived CDR1 and CDR2 are SGHAT and FQNNGV. Trimming cost V 5 bases and J 3 bases, with 19 bases left between them. This chain's CDR3 is CASSTGRSGSDTEAFF. The CDR3 DNA follows: TGTGCCAGCAGCACCGGACGGTCCGGGAGTGACACTGAAGCTTTCTTT.

This clonotype was found many times. The J gene is TRBJ1-1, the V gene TRBV7-2; D not certain. The germline V gene encodes CDR1 SGHTA and CDR2 FQGNSA. V lost 2 bases, J lost 0 bases, and 7 bases lay in between. The CDR3 runs 14 residues. The CDR3 nucleotides read TGTGCCAGCAGCTTACCCTCCCTGAACACTGAAGCTTTCTTT. This sequence encodes CASSLPSLNTEAFF. Combining the CDR3 with reference TRBV7-2 and TRBJ1-1 gives the whole variable domain GAGVSQSPSNKVTEKGKDVELRCDPISGHTALYWYRQSLGQGLEFLIYFQGNSAPDKSGLPSDRFSAERTGGSVSTLTIQRTQQEDSAVYLCASSLPSLNTEAFFGQGTRLTVV.

About this clonotype itself: Mismatch with germline at one junction end may stem from a read error. The J gene is TRBJ1-4, the V gene TRBV5-1; no reliable D call. The germline gives CDR1 SGHRS, CDR2 YFSETQ. The CDR3 sequence is 14 residues long. The CDR3 DNA reads TGTGCCAGCAGCTTGGATAGGGCTAATGAAAAACTGTTTTTT. It codes for CASSLDRANEKLFF.

This clonotype was counted many times. The chain employs TRBV10-3 and TRBJ1-2; TRBD1 matches 7 bases. V lost 7 bases and J lost 10; bases outside the gene matches: 9. Germline values: CDR1 ENHRY, CDR2 SYGVKD. CDR3 size: 12 residues. CDR3 DNA sequence: TGTGCCATCACCCGAGGACAGGCCTCCTACACCTTC. Translation: CAITRGQASYTF.

In its sample, this clonotype was seen many times. V is TRBV7-2 and J is TRBJ1-5; maybe TRBD1 (5 bases). CDR3 length: 14 amino acids. Germline assignment: CDR1 SGHTA and CDR2 FQGNSA. V was cut by 4 bases and J by 5 bases, with 12 bases left in between. CDR3 sequence (DNA): TGTGCCAGCAGCTCGTTTGGGGGGGATCAGCCCCAGCATTTT. Translated, it gives CASSSFGGDQPQHF.

This clonotype was recorded at least ten times. The chain recombines TRBV10-3 with TRBJ1-5, with D maybe TRBD1 (5 bases). Germline assignment: CDR1 ENHRY and CDR2 SYGVKD. V was trimmed by 0 bases and J by 3 bases, leaving 12 bases between them. The CDR3 consists of 16 residues. In DNA form, the CDR3 reads TGTGCCATCAGTGAGTCGAACACAGGCAACAATCAGCCCCAGCATTTT. Translation gives CAISESNTGNNQPQHF.

CDR3 nucleotide sequence: TGTGCCAGCATGTTGGGAGATACGCAGTATTTT. Translating gives CASMLGDTQYF. The chain recombines TRBV2 with TRBJ2-3; the D is unclear. Germline V CDR1 and CDR2: SNHLY, FYNNEI. The CDR3 is 11 amino acids. V lost 7 bases and J 5 bases, leaving 7 bases between the germline ends.

This clonotype was seen ten or more times. This sequence joins TRBV10-3 and TRBJ2-5, with a tentative D call TRBD2 (6 bases). The CDR3 is 15 amino acids. The V gene lost 5 bases and the J gene lost 5 bases, with 18 bases spanning the gap. Germline V gives CDR1 ENHRY, CDR2 SYGVKD. For the CDR3, the DNA is TGTGCCATCAGTCCGACAAGCGGGTTCGGGGAGACCCAGTACTTC. Amino acids: CAISPTSGFGETQYF.

This clonotype showed up many times. This CDR3 reads CATSRVHTEAFF. The DNA of the CDR3 is TGTGCCACCAGCAGAGTTCACACTGAAGCTTTCTTT. The rearrangement links TRBV15 to TRBJ1-1; no definite D call. The V and J ends lost 1 base and 3 bases respectively, with 3 bases between them. This CDR3 contains 12 residues. The germline V gene encodes CDR1 LNHNV and CDR2 YYDKDF (reference sequence).

This chain uses TRBV27 with TRBJ2-7; D is uncertain. V was shortened by 10 bases and J by 4 bases, with 11 bases between the two germline ends. Germline values: CDR1 MNHEY, CDR2 SMNVEV (reference sequence). This CDR3 has 11 amino acids. CDR3 amino acids: CAKTRPYEQYF. CDR3 DNA: TGTGCCAAAACACGGCCTTACGAGCAGTACTTC.

This clonotype has only a few counts. The chain joins TRBV24-1 to TRBJ1-2, with TRBD1 identical over 8 bases. The CDR3 is 13 residues long. The V and J ends lost 3 bases and 8 bases, in that order; junction bases with no gene match: 4. The germline CDR1 and CDR2 sequences are KGHDR and SFDVKD. CDR3 amino acids: CATSDLGQGGYTF. In nucleotides, the CDR3 is TGTGCCACCAGTGATCTCGGACAGGGAGGCTACACCTTC.